This paragraph reports one TCR beta chain. Template material for amplifying TCR beta CDR3 regions consisted of RNA transcripts. HTBI primers were employed in a first-round RT-PCR of the TCR CDR3. A single record per CDR3 protein comes from TCRdb applying MiXCR to the multiplex PCR reads. The sample yields 300,000 to 400,000 distinct CDR3 sequences, approximately 18% seen once. These data come from a study of T cells in Graves' hyperthyroidism and ophthalmopathy. The authors deemed Graves' hyperthyroidism stable absent ophthalmopathy progression within 18 months. Specimen: blood. This receptor was identified in a woman between 45 and 60 years old with Graves' hyperthyroidism.

The chain's CDR3 is CASSQETGASSYNEQFF. In nucleotides, the CDR3 is TGCGCCAGCAGCCAAGAAACGGGGGCCTCCTCCTACAATGAGCAGTTCTTC. This chain connects TRBV4-1 to TRBJ2-1; D tentatively reads TRBD1 or TRBD2 (6 bases each). Deletions cut 0 bases from V and 0 bases from J, with 12 bases between. Germline lookup yields CDR1 MGHRA and CDR2 YSYEKL. This CDR3 contains 17 residues.